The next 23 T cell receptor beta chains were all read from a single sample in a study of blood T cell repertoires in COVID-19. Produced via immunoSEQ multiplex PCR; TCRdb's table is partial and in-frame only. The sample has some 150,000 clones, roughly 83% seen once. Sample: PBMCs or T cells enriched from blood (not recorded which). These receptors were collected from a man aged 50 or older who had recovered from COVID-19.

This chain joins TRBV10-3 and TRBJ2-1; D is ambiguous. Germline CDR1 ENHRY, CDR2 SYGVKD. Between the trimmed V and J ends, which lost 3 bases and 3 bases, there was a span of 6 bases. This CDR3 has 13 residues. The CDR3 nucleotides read TGTGCCATCAGTGACCGGAGCTACAATGAGCAGTTCTTC. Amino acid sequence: CAISDRSYNEQFF.

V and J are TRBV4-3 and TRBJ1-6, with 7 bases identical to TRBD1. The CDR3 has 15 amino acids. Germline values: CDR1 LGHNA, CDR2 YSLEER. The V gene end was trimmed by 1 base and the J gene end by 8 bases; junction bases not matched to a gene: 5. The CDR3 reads CASSQVPGTDSPLHF. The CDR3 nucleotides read TGCGCCAGCAGCCAAGTTCCCGGGACAGATTCACCCCTCCACTTT.

CDR3 sequence reads: CASSSTGGHGNGYTF. The DNA of the CDR3 is TGCGCCAGCAGCTCTACAGGGGGCCATGGGAATGGCTACACCTTC. This chain connects TRBV5-1 to TRBJ1-2; TRBD1 matches at 9 bases. CDR1 and CDR2 (germline): SGHRS, YFSETQ. V lost 3 bases, J lost 6 bases, and 9 bases stayed unmatched. The CDR3 extends over 15 amino acids.

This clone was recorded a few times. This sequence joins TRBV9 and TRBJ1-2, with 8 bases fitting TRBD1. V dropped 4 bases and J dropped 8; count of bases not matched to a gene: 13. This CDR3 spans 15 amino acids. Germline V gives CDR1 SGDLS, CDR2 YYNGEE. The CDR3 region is CASSPSGQGSIGYTF. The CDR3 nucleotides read TGTGCCAGCAGCCCCAGTGGACAGGGCTCGATCGGCTACACCTTC.

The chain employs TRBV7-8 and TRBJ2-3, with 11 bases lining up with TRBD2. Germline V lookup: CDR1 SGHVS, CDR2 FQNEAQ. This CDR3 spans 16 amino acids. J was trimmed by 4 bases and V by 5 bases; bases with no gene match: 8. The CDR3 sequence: CASSGYASGGSDTQYF. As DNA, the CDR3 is TGTGCCAGCAGCGGCTACGCTAGCGGGGGGTCAGATACGCAGTATTTT. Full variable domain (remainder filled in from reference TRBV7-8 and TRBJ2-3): GAGVSQSPRYKVAKRGQDVALRCDPISGHVSLFWYQQALGQGPEFLTYFQNEAQLDKSGLPSDRFFAERPEGSVSTLKIQRTQQEDSAVYLCASSGYASGGSDTQYFGPGTRLTVL.

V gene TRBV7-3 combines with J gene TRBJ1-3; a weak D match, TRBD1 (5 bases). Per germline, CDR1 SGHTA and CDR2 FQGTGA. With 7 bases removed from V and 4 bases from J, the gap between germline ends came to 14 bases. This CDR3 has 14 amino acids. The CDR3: CASKRDLAGNTIYF. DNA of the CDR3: TGTGCCAGCAAGCGGGACTTAGCGGGAAACACCATATATTTT.

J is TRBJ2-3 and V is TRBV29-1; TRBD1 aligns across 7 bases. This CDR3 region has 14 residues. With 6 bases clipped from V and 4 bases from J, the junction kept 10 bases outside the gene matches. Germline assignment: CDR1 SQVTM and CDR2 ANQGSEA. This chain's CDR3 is CSVSLGGRADTQYF. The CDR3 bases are TGCAGCGTATCTCTAGGGGGCAGGGCAGATACGCAGTATTTT.

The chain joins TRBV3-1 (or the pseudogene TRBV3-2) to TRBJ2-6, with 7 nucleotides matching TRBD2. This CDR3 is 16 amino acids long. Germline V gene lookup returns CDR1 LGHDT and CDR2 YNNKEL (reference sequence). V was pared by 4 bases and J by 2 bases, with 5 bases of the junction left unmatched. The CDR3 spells CASSPSLAAGANVLTF. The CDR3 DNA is TGTGCCAGCAGCCCCAGCCTAGCGGCTGGGGCCAACGTCCTGACTTTC.

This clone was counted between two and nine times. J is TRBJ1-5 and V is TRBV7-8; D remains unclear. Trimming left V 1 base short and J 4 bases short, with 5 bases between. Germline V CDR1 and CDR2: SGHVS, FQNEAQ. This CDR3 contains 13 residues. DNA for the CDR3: TGTGCCAGCAGCTTAGTTGAGAATCAGCCCCAGCATTTT. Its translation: CASSLVENQPQHF.

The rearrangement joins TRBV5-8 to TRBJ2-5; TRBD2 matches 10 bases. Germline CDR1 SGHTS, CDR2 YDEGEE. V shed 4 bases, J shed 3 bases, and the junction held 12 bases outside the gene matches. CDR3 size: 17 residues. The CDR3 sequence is CASSGVIRTSGEETQYF. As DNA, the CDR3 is TGTGCCAGCAGCGGGGTGATTAGGACTAGCGGCGAAGAGACCCAGTACTTC.

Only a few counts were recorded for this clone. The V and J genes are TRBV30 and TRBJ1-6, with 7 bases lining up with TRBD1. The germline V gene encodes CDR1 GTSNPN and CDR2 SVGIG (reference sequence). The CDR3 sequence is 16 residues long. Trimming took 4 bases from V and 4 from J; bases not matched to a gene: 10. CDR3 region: CAWNVWAGQYNSPLHF. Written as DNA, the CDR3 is TGTGCCTGGAACGTCTGGGCGGGACAGTATAATTCACCCCTCCACTTT.

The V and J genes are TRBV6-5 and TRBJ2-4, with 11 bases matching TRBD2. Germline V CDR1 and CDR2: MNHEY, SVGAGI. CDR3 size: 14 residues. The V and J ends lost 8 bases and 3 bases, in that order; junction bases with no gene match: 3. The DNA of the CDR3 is TGTGCCAGCTCCGGGACTAGCGGCAAAAACATTCAGTACTTC. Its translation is CASSGTSGKNIQYF.

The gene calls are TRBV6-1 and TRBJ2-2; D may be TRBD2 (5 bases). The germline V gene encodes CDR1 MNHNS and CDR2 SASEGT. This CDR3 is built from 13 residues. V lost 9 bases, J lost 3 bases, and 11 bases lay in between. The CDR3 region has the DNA TGTGCCAGTATAGCGAGCTACACCGGGGAGCTGTTTTTT. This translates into CASIASYTGELFF.

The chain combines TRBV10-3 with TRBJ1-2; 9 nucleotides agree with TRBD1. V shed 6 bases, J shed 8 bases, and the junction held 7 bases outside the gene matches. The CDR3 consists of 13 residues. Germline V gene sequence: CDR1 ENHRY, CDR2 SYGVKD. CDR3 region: CAISGTGLVGYTF. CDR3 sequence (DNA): TGTGCCATCAGCGGGACAGGGCTGGTCGGCTACACCTTC.

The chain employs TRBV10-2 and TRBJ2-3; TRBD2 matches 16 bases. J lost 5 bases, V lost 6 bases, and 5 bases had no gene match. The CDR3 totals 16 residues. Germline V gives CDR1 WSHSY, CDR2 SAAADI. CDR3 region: CASRGTSGGAEDTQYF. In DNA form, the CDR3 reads TGCGCCAGCAGGGGGACTAGCGGGGGGGCTGAAGATACGCAGTATTTT.

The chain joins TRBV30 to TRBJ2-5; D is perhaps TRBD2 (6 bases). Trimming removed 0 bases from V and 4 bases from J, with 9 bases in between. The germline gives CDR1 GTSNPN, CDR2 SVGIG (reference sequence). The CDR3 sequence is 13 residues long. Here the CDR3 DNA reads TGTGCCTGGAGTGTCTGGGGAGGAGAGACCCAGTACTTC. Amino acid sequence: CAWSVWGGETQYF.

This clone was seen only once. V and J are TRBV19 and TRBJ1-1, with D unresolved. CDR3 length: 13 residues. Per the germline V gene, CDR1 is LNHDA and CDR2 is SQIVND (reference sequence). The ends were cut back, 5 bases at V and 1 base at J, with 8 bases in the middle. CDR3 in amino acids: CASSLYRNTEAFF. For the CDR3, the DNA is TGTGCCAGTAGTCTATACCGGAACACTGAAGCTTTCTTT.

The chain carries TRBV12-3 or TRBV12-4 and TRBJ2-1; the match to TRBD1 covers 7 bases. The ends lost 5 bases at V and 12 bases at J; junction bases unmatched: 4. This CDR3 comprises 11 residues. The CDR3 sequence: CASSDRDRQFF. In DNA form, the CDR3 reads TGTGCCAGCAGTGACCGGGACAGGCAGTTCTTC.

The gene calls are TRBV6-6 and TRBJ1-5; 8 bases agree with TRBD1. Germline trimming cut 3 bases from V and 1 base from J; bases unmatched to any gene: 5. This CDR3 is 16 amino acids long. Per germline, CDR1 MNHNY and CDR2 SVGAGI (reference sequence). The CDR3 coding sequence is TGTGCCAGCAGTTATCAGGGGGCTGAGAGCAATCAGCCCCAGCATTTT. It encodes CASSYQGAESNQPQHF.

CDR3 residues: CASSFGDRDWGTEAFF. The DNA for the CDR3 is TGTGCCAGCAGCTTTGGGGACAGGGATTGGGGAACTGAAGCTTTCTTT. This chain uses TRBV7-9 with TRBJ1-1; 9 bases map to TRBD1. Looked up from germline, CDR1 is SEHNR and CDR2 is FQNEAQ (reference sequence). V dropped 3 bases and J dropped 5; count of bases not matched to a gene: 10. CDR3 length: 16 amino acids.

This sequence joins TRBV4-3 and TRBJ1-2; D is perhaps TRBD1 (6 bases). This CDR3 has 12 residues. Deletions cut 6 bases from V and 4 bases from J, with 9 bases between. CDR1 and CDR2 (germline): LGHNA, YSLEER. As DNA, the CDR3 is TGCGCCAGCAGACAGGGAAGCTATGGCTACACCTTC. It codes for CASRQGSYGYTF.

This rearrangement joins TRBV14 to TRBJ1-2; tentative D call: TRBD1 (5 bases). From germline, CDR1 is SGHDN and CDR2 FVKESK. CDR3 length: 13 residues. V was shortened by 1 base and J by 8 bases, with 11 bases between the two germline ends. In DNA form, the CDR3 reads TGTGCCAGCAGCCAAGTAGGGGAACAGGGCTACACCTTC. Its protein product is CASSQVGEQGYTF.

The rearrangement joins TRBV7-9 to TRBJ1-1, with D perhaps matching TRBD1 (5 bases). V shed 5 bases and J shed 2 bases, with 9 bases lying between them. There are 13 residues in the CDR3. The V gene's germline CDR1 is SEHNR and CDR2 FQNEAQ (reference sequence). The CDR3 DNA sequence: TGTGCCAGCAGCGTCACAGGTAACACTGAAGCTTTCTTT. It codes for CASSVTGNTEAFF.